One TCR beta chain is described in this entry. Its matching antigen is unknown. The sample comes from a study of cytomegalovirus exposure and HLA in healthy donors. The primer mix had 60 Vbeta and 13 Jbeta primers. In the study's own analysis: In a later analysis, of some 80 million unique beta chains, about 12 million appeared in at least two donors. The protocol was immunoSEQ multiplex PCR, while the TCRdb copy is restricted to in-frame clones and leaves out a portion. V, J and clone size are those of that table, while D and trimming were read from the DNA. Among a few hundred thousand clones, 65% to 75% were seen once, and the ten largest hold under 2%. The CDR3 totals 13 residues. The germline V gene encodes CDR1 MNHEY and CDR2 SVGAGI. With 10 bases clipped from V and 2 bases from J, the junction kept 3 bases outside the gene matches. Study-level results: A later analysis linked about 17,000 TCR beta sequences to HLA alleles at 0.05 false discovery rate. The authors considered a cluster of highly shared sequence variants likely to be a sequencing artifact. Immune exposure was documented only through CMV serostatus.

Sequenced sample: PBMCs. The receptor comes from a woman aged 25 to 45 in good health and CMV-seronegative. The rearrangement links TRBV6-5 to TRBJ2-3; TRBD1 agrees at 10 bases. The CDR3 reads CATGQGDTDTQYF. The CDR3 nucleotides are TGTGCCACCGGACAGGGGGACACAGATACGCAGTATTTT.